Presented here are 22 T cell receptor beta chains from one specimen sequenced in a study of blood T cell repertoires in COVID-19. Measured with immunoSEQ multiplex PCR; TCRdb has only the in-frame clones, and not every one. The sample yields around 32,000 clones, about 86% seen once. Source material: peripheral blood. The receptors here all came from a woman of 80 years or more with active or convalescent COVID-19.

V usage is TRBV6-1 and J usage is TRBJ1-5, with 7 nucleotides matching TRBD1. The CDR3 consists of 15 residues. The V gene's germline CDR1 is MNHNS and CDR2 SASEGT. J gave up 4 bases and V 2 bases, and 5 bases lay outside the gene matches. The CDR3 loop reads CASSEQTGRNQPQHF. The CDR3 DNA is TGTGCCAGCAGTGAACAGACAGGGAGGAATCAGCCCCAGCATTTT.

The V gene is TRBV6-5, the J gene TRBJ1-5; 7 nucleotides line up with TRBD1. V shed 9 bases, J shed 4 bases, and the junction held 9 bases outside the gene matches. The CDR3 consists of 14 residues. CDR1 and CDR2 from the germline V gene are MNHEY and SVGAGI. The DNA for the CDR3 is TGTGCCAGTACCACAGGGGACTTTAATCAGCCCCAGCATTTT. This gives the protein CASTTGDFNQPQHF.

V is TRBV14 and J is TRBJ2-4; 8 positions match TRBD1. J lost 0 bases, V lost 1 base, and 14 bases had no gene match. The CDR3 totals 20 residues. Germline CDR1 reads SGHDN; CDR2 reads FVKESK. CDR3 residues: CASSQGPRDRSRIAKNIQYF. In DNA form, the CDR3 reads TGTGCCAGCAGCCAAGGACCGCGGGACAGGTCGAGAATAGCCAAAAACATTCAGTACTTC.

The chain uses TRBV7-2 and TRBJ1-2; D remains unclear. Germline CDR1 reads SGHTA; CDR2 reads FQGNSA. CDR3 length equals 16 residues. Trimming removed 1 base from V and 4 bases from J, with 16 bases in between. The CDR3 sequence: CASSLGGPPVFYGYTF. The CDR3 nucleotides read TGTGCCAGCAGCTTAGGCGGGCCTCCTGTCTTCTATGGCTACACCTTC.

The rearrangement links TRBV29-1 to TRBJ2-3; 8 bases agree with TRBD1. CDR1 is SQVTM and CDR2 is ANQGSEA in the germline V gene. Trimming took 6 bases from V and 6 from J; bases not matched to a gene: 2. The CDR3 sequence is 11 residues long. The CDR3 bases are TGCAGCGTGGCAGGGGGCGATACGCAGTATTTT. This codes for CSVAGGDTQYF.

V gene TRBV10-3 combines with J gene TRBJ2-3; 10 bases map to TRBD1. The CDR3 totals 13 residues. Germline assignment: CDR1 ENHRY and CDR2 SYGVKD. Germline trimming cut 10 bases from V and 6 bases from J; bases unmatched to any gene: 7. CDR3 sequence: CATQGQGRDTQYF. The CDR3, as DNA: TGTGCCACCCAGGGACAGGGGAGGGATACGCAGTATTTT.

This sequence joins TRBV5-6 and TRBJ1-1; 7 bases match TRBD1. Germline V CDR1 and CDR2: SGHDT, YYEEEE. This CDR3 comprises 13 residues. J gave up 5 bases and V 3 bases, and 4 bases lay outside the gene matches. Here the CDR3 DNA reads TGTGCCAGCAGCTCATCGACAGGGACTGAAGCTTTCTTT. Amino acids: CASSSSTGTEAFF.

The chain employs TRBV13 and TRBJ2-7, with D possibly being TRBD1 (5 bases). Germline CDR1 reads PRHDT; CDR2 reads FYEKMQ (reference sequence). The CDR3 extends over 14 amino acids. V was pared by 1 base and J by 5 bases, with 12 bases between. The CDR3 loop reads CASSLDTGRDEQYF. CDR3 sequence (DNA): TGTGCCAGCAGCTTAGATACAGGTAGGGACGAGCAGTACTTC.

The chain has TRBV9 and TRBJ2-1; 10 bases fit TRBD1. Germline V gene sequence: CDR1 SGDLS, CDR2 YYNGEE. V shed 0 bases, J shed 7 bases, and the junction held 4 bases outside the gene matches. This CDR3 spans 15 amino acids. CDR3 loop: CASSVGQGANNEQFF. The CDR3, as DNA: TGTGCCAGCAGCGTAGGACAGGGGGCTAATAATGAGCAGTTCTTC.

V is TRBV6-5 and J is TRBJ2-6, with D possibly TRBD1 on 5 matching bases. The length of the CDR3 is 13 residues. The germline V gene encodes CDR1 MNHEY and CDR2 SVGAGI. The V end lost 7 bases, the J end lost 5 bases, and 9 bases lay between the germline ends. The CDR3 reads CASTDSRANVLTF. The CDR3, as DNA: TGTGCCAGCACCGACAGCAGGGCCAACGTCCTGACTTTC.

This chain links TRBV7-8 with TRBJ2-5; D possibly corresponds to TRBD1 (6 bases). The CDR3 consists of 15 residues. V was clipped by 6 bases and J by 5 bases, with 19 bases between them. Germline V gene sequence: CDR1 SGHVS, CDR2 FQNEAQ. The CDR3 region is CASSSLVGAAETQYF. The DNA of the CDR3 is TGTGCCAGCAGTAGCCTGGTGGGGGCCGCCGAGACCCAGTACTTC.

The chain is built from TRBV5-1 and TRBJ2-1; 8 bases fit TRBD2. The CDR3 runs to 16 residues. From germline, CDR1 is SGHRS and CDR2 YFSETQ. V lost 2 bases to trimming and J lost 6 bases; unmatched junction nucleotides: 10. CDR3 nucleotides: TGCGCCAGCAGCTTTGGGGTTTTAGCGGGAAGCAATGAGCAGTTCTTC. This codes for CASSFGVLAGSNEQFF.

As for this clone: One end of the junction fails to match germline, which may point to a read error. This chain links TRBV18 with TRBJ2-7, with TRBD1 identical over 8 bases. The CDR3 extends over 14 amino acids. Germline CDR1 is KGHSH and CDR2 is LQKENI. The CDR3: CASSQTGDERAMGF. The CDR3, as DNA: TGTGCCAGCTCTCAGACAGGGGACGAACGAGCCATGGGGTTC.

The chain recombines TRBV29-1 with TRBJ2-3; the D gene is possibly TRBD2 (7 bases). CDR1 and CDR2 from the germline V gene are SQVTM and ANQGSEA. V dropped 6 bases and J dropped 0 bases, with 19 bases sitting between them. The CDR3 covers 16 residues. CDR3 sequence reads: CSVLRARGASTDTQYF. The CDR3 DNA sequence: TGCAGCGTCCTGCGAGCCCGGGGGGCTAGCACAGATACGCAGTATTTT.

The chain recombines TRBV10-3 with TRBJ1-6; no clear D gene. The germline gives CDR1 ENHRY, CDR2 SYGVKD. The CDR3 length is 13 residues. Trimming took 7 bases from V and 6 from J, leaving 10 bases between them. The CDR3 loop reads CAITEDLNSPLHF. DNA of the CDR3: TGTGCCATCACCGAGGATCTTAATTCACCCCTCCACTTT.

The chain couples TRBV6-5 to TRBJ1-1; D may be TRBD1 (5 bases). The V and J ends lost 0 bases and 3 bases respectively, with 11 bases between them. Germline V gene lookup returns CDR1 MNHEY and CDR2 SVGAGI. The CDR3 is made up of 15 amino acids. The CDR3 sequence: CASSYSGGMYTEAFF. The CDR3 DNA reads TGTGCCAGCAGTTACTCGGGGGGGATGTACACTGAAGCTTTCTTT.

This clone was seen a few times. This chain joins TRBV7-8 and TRBJ2-1; TRBD2 is a possible D gene (6 bases). This CDR3 is built from 15 residues. Germline V lookup: CDR1 SGHVS, CDR2 FQNEAQ. V was clipped by 5 bases and J by 1 base, with 12 bases between them. Here the CDR3 reads CASSLTSNSYNEQFF. The CDR3 DNA reads TGTGCCAGCAGCCTCACTAGCAATTCCTACAATGAGCAGTTCTTC.

J is TRBJ2-1 and V is TRBV28, with TRBD2 matching 7 bases. The CDR3 length is 14 residues. With 5 bases clipped from V and 5 bases from J, the junction kept 6 bases outside the gene matches. The V gene's germline CDR1 is MDHEN and CDR2 SYDVKM. CDR3 loop: CASSRWEGHNEQFF. The CDR3 coding sequence is TGTGCCAGCAGTAGGTGGGAGGGCCACAATGAGCAGTTCTTC.

The rearrangement joins TRBV9 to TRBJ2-3; D might be TRBD2 (5 bases). Germline lookup yields CDR1 SGDLS and CDR2 YYNGEE. This CDR3 is 14 amino acids long. V dropped 0 bases and J dropped 3 bases, with 8 bases sitting between them. In DNA form, the CDR3 reads TGTGCCAGCAGCGTAGGACCGGGAACAGATACGCAGTATTTT. Amino acid sequence: CASSVGPGTDTQYF.

As concerns this clone: The same CDR3 also results from other DNA sequences found in this sample. This rearrangement joins TRBV12-5 to TRBJ1-3; the D is unclear. The CDR3 is 14 amino acids. Germline V lookup: CDR1 LGHNT, CDR2 FRNRAP. V was shortened by 5 bases and J by 4 bases, with 12 bases between the two germline ends. DNA for the CDR3: TGTGCTAGTGGTCCCTCCGGGTCCGGAAACACCATATATTTT. It translates to CASGPSGSGNTIYF.

The chain couples TRBV11-2 to TRBJ2-3, with 8 bases that match TRBD2. The CDR3 is 17 amino acids. The J segment lost 1 base and the V segment lost 0 bases, leaving 6 bases of the junction unmatched. Germline V lookup: CDR1 SGHAT, CDR2 FQNNGV. CDR3: CASSLEVAGWGTDTQYF. CDR3 nucleotides: TGTGCCAGCAGCTTAGAGGTAGCGGGGTGGGGCACAGATACGCAGTATTTT. Full variable domain (outside the CDR3, taken from reference TRBV11-2 and TRBJ2-3): EAGVAQSPRYKIIEKRQSVAFWCNPISGHATLYWYQQILGQGPKLLIQFQNNGVVDDSQLPKDRFSAERLKGVDSTLKIQPAKLEDSAVYLCASSLEVAGWGTDTQYFGPGTRLTVL.

The chain has TRBV7-9 and TRBJ2-7, with 13 positions matching TRBD2. V lost 7 bases and J lost 4; bases outside the gene matches: 10. Germline CDR1 is SEHNR and CDR2 is FQNEAQ (reference sequence). The CDR3 contains 16 residues. The CDR3 sequence is CASISRTSGGKYEQYF. The CDR3, as DNA: TGTGCCAGCATATCCCGGACTAGCGGGGGTAAATACGAGCAGTACTTC.